The entry below gives a single T cell receptor (beta chain) sequence along with its context. No antigen is known for it. This entry is derived from a study of response to subunit inactivated influenza vaccine. Study-wide results and caveats: Every seasonal influenza vaccination brings in few new T cells, the authors suggested.

Germline assignment: CDR1 SEHNR and CDR2 FQNEAQ (reference sequence). The CDR3 spans 15 residues. Between the trimmed V and J ends, which lost 8 bases and 1 base, there was a span of 17 bases. TCRdb recomputed calls from the RT-PCR reads with MiXCR, one row per CDR3 protein. This sample has around 580,000 distinct CDR3 sequences, with roughly 12% found just once. The clonotype was recovered from a man aged 45-65 years who received an inactivated influenza vaccine. The sample in question was PBMCs from blood, obtained on the day of vaccination. The chain couples TRBV7-9 to TRBJ2-5; TRBD2 is a possible D gene (6 bases). DNA of the CDR3: TGTGCCAGCGGCCGGGGAGGCTTCTTCCAAGAGACCCAGTACTTC. It encodes CASGRGGFFQETQYF.